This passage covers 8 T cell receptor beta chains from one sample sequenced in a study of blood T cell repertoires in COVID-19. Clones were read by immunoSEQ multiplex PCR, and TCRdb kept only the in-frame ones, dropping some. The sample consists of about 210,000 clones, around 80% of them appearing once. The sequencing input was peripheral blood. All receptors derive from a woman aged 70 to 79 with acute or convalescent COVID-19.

The CDR3 bases are TGCGCCAGCAGCTTGGGGAGGGACGGAAACACCATATATTTT. This codes for CASSLGRDGNTIYF. The chain combines TRBV5-1 with TRBJ1-3; maybe TRBD1 (5 bases). V lost 0 bases and J lost 4, with 8 bases in between. This CDR3 region has 14 residues. Germline loops: CDR1 SGHRS, CDR2 YFSETQ.

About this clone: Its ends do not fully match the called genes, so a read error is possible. CDR3: CASSDPTGEGTFPSTF. The CDR3 DNA is TGTGCCAGCAGTGACCCGACAGGGGAGGGTACCTTCCCCTCTACCTTC. The chain links TRBV6-4 to TRBJ2-4; D possibly corresponds to TRBD1 (8 bases). Germline V gene data show CDR1 as MRHNA and CDR2 as SNTAGT. There are 16 residues in the CDR3.

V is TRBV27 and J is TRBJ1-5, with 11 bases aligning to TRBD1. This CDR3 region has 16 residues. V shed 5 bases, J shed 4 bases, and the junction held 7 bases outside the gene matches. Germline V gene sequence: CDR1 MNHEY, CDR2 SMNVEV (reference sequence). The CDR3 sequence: CASSRRGQGANQPQHF. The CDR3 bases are TGTGCCAGCAGTCGACGCGGACAGGGGGCTAATCAGCCCCAGCATTTT.

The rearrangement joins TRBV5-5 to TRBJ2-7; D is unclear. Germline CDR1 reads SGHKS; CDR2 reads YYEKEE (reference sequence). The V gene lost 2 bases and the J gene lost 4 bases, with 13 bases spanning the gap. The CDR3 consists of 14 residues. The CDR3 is CASSLIEAEYEQYV. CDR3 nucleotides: TGTGCCAGCAGCTTAATCGAGGCCGAATACGAGCAGTACGTC.

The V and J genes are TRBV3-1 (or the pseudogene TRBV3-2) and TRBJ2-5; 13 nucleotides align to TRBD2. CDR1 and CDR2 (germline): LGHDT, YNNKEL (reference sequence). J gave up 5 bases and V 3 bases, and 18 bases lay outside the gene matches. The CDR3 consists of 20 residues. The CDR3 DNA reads TGTGCCAGCAGCCAGGGTCGGACTAGCGGGGGCCTGAAGGGTGAGGAGACCCAGTACTTC. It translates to CASSQGRTSGGLKGEETQYF.

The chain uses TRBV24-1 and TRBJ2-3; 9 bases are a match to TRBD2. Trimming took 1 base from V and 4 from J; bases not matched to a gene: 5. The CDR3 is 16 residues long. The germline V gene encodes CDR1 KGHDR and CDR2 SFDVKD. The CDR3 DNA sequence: TGTGCCACCAGTGATTTTGGTAGCGGGGGATCAGATACGCAGTATTTT. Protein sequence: CATSDFGSGGSDTQYF.

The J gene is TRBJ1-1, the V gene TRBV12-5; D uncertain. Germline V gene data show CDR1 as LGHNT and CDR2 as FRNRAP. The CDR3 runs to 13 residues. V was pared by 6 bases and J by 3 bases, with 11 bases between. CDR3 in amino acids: CASGLYGDTEAFF. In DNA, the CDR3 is TGTGCTAGTGGCCTCTACGGGGACACTGAAGCTTTCTTT.

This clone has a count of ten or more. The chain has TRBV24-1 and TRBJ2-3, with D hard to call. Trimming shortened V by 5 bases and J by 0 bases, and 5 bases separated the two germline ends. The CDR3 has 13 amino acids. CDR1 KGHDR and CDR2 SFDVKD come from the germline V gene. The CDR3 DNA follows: TGTGCCACCAGTGCTAAGAGCACAGATACGCAGTATTTT. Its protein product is CATSAKSTDTQYF.